This T cell receptor beta chain appears in the sequencing data of a study of control samples from healthy donors and cancer patients. Repertoires were generated with immunoSEQ multiplex PCR, while TCRdb's copy carries only in-frame clones and drops some. Of about 90,000 clones in the sample, 90% were seen once. With 3 bases removed from V and 2 bases from J, the gap between germline ends came to 17 bases. There are 15 residues in the CDR3. CDR1 is DFQATT and CDR2 is SNEGSKA in the germline V gene (reference sequence). The receptor comes from a woman aged 18-30 years in good health. The sequencing input was blood. The chain is built from TRBV20-1 and TRBJ2-7, with D possibly being TRBD1 or TRBD2 (5 bases each). The CDR3 bases are TGCAGTGCTAGTGGGAGAACAGGACGCACCTACGAGCAGTACTTC. Translating it yields CSASGRTGRTYEQYF.